A single T cell receptor beta chain is shown here with its context. This clone was seen a handful of times. Its cognate antigen has yet to be identified. No base quality values were provided; no much bigger clone lies one nucleotide off. The junction carries 11 bases between V and J, which are trimmed by 3 bases and 2 bases respectively. The germline V gene sets CDR1 to SGHVS and CDR2 to FNYEAQ. The cysteine opens and the phenylalanine closes a CDR3 of 15 amino acids. The retained sequence is limited to the CDR3, 45 bases, with the frame set at the first base. The High Capacity cDNA Reverse Transcription Kit was used to reverse transcribe all of the isolated RNA, meaning that expressed TCRB transcripts were what got sequenced. Deep immunoSEQ sequencing was applied to naive, central memory and regulatory T cell samples, giving an average of about 3.4 million total reads per sample. After sorted cells were lysed in RLT buffer, RNA was extracted with DNase-treated RNeasy Micro or Mini kits, with the choice depending on cell number. Each cell subset was processed separately to prevent cross-contamination, with patient and healthy donor samples processed together. The immunoSEQ multiplex PCR was used to amplify TCRB sequences from cDNA, yielding 87-bp fragments that span the CDR3 region. Sequencing of the amplicons was done on the Illumina HiSeq platform. In the source study's methods: PCR bias was computationally corrected using synthetic template baselines, reads within Hamming distance 2 were collapsed, and singletons that could not be merged were discarded. By aligning reads against IMGT, V, D and J genes, CDR3 length, and insertions or deletions at six rearrangement sites were assigned. Within each subset, clonotype counts were normalized to sorted cell number, and only after that were true diversity and Gini coefficients computed with the tcR R package. The overlap coefficient, calculated on TCRB nucleotide sequences, was used to quantify repertoire sharing. Out-of-frame TCRB sequences from naive cells were analyzed to stand in for the pre-selection repertoire. TCRdb carries this immuneACCESS record with in-frame sequences only. Its versions omit some clonotypes, under half of them owing to an unresolved V gene in the studies checked, with the rest unexplained. D and trimming come from the DNA, and the V and J calls and clone size come from that table. In all, the sample holds about 280,000 clones, and 15% of those were seen once. Of the sample, 0.015% to 0.017% falls within the top ten clones.

The data were obtained in a study of beta chain features in type 1 diabetes (dated 2018 in TCRdb). At the level of the whole study: Patients and healthy donors did not differ in mean age, gender distribution, total cell number or subset yield. A total of around 110,000,000 sorted cells were examined across all samples, and a strong correlation was observed between cell number per subset and RNA yield. The study compared the TCRB repertoires of sorted circulating CD4+ T cell subsets in recently diagnosed type 1 diabetes patients with those in matched healthy donors. Regulatory and stem cell-like memory subsets were isolated from only 8 patients and roughly 8 healthy donors, whereas naive and central memory subsets came from all 30 or so donors. Summary of the overall study and its limitations: Sequencing cDNA rather than genomic DNA could over-represent highly expressing activated cells, although activation and CD3 levels did not differ between groups. Type 1 diabetes patients showed a moderate but significant shortening of TCRB CDR3 length in all four CD4+ subsets. At VDJ recombination sites, patients with type 1 diabetes made fewer insertions and deleted more nucleotides, a pattern implying thymic rearrangement abnormalities. Naive, central memory and regulatory TCRB repertoires appeared to be more similar among patients than among healthy donors. Because the HLA sub-analyses included only small numbers of individuals, any influence of HLA type on TCRB rearrangement was left unresolved. Shorter templates might have been favored by PCR, but patient and control samples were amplified and corrected together, so both groups would have been affected equally by any skew.

From each donor, a single peripheral blood sample of 100 to 150 mL on average was drawn into heparinised tubes. Naive, central memory, regulatory and stem cell-like memory CD4+ T cells were sorted on a BD FACSAria II using a panel including CD45RO, CCR7, CD25, CD127, CD95 and CD27. Every sorted population had a purity above 95%. PBMCs were isolated right away by Lymphoprep density gradient centrifugation and were stained directly, without culture. So that batch effects would be minimized, each experiment stained and sorted samples in pairs, pairing one healthy donor with one patient. This receptor was obtained from a man in his late teens or twenties with type 1 diabetes. The sample taken for sequencing was naive CD4+ T cells from blood. According to the study, the label for this sample's cell subset or site signals: true naive CD4+ T cells. The chain employs TRBV7-6 and TRBJ1-5, with an unclear D gene assignment. The CDR3 protein sequence reads: CASSFSGSGNQPQHF. DNA sequence: TGTGCCAGCAGCTTTTCGGGAAGCGGCAATCAGCCCCAGCATTTT.